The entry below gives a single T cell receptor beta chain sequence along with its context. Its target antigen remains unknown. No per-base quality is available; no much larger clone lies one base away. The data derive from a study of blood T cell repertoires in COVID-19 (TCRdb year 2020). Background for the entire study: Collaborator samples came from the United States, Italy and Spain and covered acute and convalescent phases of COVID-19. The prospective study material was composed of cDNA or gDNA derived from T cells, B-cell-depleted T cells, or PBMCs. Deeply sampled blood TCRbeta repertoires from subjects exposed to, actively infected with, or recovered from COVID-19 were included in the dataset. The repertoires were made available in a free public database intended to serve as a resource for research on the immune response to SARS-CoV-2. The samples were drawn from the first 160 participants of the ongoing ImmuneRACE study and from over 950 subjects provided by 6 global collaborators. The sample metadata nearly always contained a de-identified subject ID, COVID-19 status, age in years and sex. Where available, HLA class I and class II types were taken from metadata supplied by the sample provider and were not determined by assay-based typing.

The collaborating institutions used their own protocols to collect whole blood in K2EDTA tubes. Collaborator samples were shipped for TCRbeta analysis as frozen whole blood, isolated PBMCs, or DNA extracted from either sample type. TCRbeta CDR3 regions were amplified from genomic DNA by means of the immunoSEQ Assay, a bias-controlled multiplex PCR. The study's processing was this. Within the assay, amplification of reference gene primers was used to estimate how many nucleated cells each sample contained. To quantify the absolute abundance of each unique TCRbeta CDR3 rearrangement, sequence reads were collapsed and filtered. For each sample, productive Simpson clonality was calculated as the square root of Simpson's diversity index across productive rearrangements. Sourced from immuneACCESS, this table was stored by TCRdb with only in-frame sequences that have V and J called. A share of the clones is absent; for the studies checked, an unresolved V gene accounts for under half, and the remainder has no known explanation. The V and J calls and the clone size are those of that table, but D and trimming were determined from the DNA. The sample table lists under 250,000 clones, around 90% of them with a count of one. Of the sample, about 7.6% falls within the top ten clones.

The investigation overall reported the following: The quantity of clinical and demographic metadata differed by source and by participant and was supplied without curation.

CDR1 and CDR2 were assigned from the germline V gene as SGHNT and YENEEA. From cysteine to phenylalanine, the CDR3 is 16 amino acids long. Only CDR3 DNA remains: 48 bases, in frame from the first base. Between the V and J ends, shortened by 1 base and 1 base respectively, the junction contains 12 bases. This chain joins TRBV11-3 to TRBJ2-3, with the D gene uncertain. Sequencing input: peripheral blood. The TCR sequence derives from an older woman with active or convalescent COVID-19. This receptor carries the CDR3 CASSLGLSQGTDTQYF. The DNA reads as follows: TGTGCCAGCAGCTTAGGCCTCAGTCAAGGCACAGATACGCAGTATTTT.